These 30 T cell receptor beta chains were sequenced from one sample in a study of cytomegalovirus exposure and HLA in healthy donors. PCR amplification relied on 60 Vbeta primers (plus 13 Jbeta primers). The protocol was immunoSEQ multiplex PCR, while the TCRdb copy is restricted to in-frame clones and leaves out a portion. The sample contains about 160,000 clones, approximately 82% of which appear only once. The sequenced sample was PBMCs. The receptors originated from a male donor in good health and CMV-seropositive.

The rearrangement links TRBV5-1 to TRBJ2-7, with 10 bases lining up with TRBD2. The germline V gene encodes CDR1 SGHRS and CDR2 YFSETQ. The CDR3 spans 17 residues. V dropped 2 bases and J dropped 2; count of bases not matched to a gene: 10. The CDR3 is CASSFGLAGEVAYEQYF. In nucleotides, the CDR3 is TGCGCCAGCAGCTTTGGGCTAGCGGGAGAGGTGGCCTACGAGCAGTACTTC.

This clone was recorded only once. A junction boundary mismatches the germline segment, possibly from a read error. The chain recombines TRBV30 with TRBJ2-6; TRBD1 is a possible D gene (5 bases). The CDR3 sequence is 15 residues long. Germline-derived CDR1 and CDR2 are GTSNPN and SVGIG (reference sequence). This chain's CDR3 is CAWSVQKVGANGLTF. As DNA, the CDR3 is TGTGCCTGGAGTGTACAAAAGGTTGGGGCCAACGGCCTGACTTTC.

The chain's CDR3 is CAWTRGAGQPQHF. The CDR3 DNA is TGTGCCTGGACGCGGGGGGCCGGACAGCCCCAGCATTTT. V usage is TRBV30 and J usage is TRBJ1-5; TRBD1 might be the D (6 bases). Germline V CDR1 and CDR2: GTSNPN, SVGIG (reference sequence). Trimming took off 4 bases at V and 7 bases at J, with 14 bases between the two ends. CDR3 size: 13 residues. The whole variable domain, filled in from reference TRBV30 and TRBJ1-5, reads SQTIHQWPATLVQPVGSPLSLECTVEGTSNPNLYWYRQAAGRGLQLLFYSVGIGQISSEVPQNLSASRPQDRQFILSSKKLLLSDSGFYLCAWTRGAGQPQHFGDGTRLSIL.

The V call is TRBV5-1, the J call TRBJ1-1, with D maybe TRBD1 (6 bases). The CDR3 extends over 16 amino acids. V lost 2 bases, J lost 0 bases, and 14 bases lay in between. Per the germline V gene, CDR1 is SGHRS and CDR2 is YFSETQ. The CDR3 loop is CASSFRQDPMNTEAFF. For the CDR3, the DNA is TGCGCCAGCAGCTTTAGACAGGACCCCATGAACACTGAAGCTTTCTTT.

In DNA, the CDR3 is TGTGCTAGTGGTTTGGGACTAGCCGGGCGAGGTGAGCAGTTCTTC. Protein: CASGLGLAGRGEQFF. V gene TRBV12-5 combines with J gene TRBJ2-1; 7 bases are shared with TRBD2. The CDR3 loop spans 15 amino acids. The J segment lost 9 bases and the V segment lost 1 base, leaving 9 bases of the junction unmatched. CDR1 and CDR2 (germline): LGHNT, FRNRAP.

The rearrangement uses TRBV28 and TRBJ2-7, with a weak D call TRBD2 (6 bases). The CDR3 is 16 residues long. The germline V and J ends were trimmed by 9 bases and 4 bases, with 25 bases remaining between them. Germline V gives CDR1 MDHEN, CDR2 SYDVKM. CDR3 amino acids: CAREFICVGSRYEQYF. The CDR3 DNA sequence: TGTGCCAGGGAGTTTATTTGTGTCGGGAGCAGGTACGAGCAGTACTTC.

The genes are TRBV19 and TRBJ2-6; 7 positions agree with TRBD1. CDR3 length equals 15 residues. J lost 1 base, V lost 8 bases, and 5 bases had no gene match. Looked up from germline, CDR1 is LNHDA and CDR2 is SQIVND (reference sequence). CDR3 in amino acids: CASSDRVSGANVLTF. The CDR3 DNA reads TGTGCCAGTTCTGACAGGGTTTCTGGGGCCAACGTCCTGACTTTC.

The chain employs TRBV19 and TRBJ2-3; D not certain. The CDR3 consists of 14 residues. Germline-derived CDR1 and CDR2 are LNHDA and SQIVND (reference sequence). The V gene lost 5 bases and the J gene lost 1 base, with 10 bases spanning the gap. The CDR3 coding sequence is TGTGCCAGTAGTTCTGGCCTTCGCACAGATACGCAGTATTTT. It codes for CASSSGLRTDTQYF.

The CDR3 here is CASSPDTYTQYF. The CDR3 nucleotides are TGTGCCAGCAGCCCGGACACTTATACGCAGTATTTT. The chain carries TRBV5-4 and TRBJ2-3; weak D call: TRBD1 (5 bases). The germline V gene has CDR1 SGHNT and CDR2 YYREEE (reference sequence). V lost 4 bases to trimming and J lost 7 bases, with 10 bases between them. The CDR3 covers 12 residues.

The chain combines TRBV10-3 with TRBJ2-2, with 13 nucleotides matching TRBD2. The J segment lost 2 bases and the V segment lost 8 bases, leaving 8 bases of the junction unmatched. The germline V gene has CDR1 ENHRY and CDR2 SYGVKD. The CDR3 has 17 residues. The CDR3 loop reads CAIARTSGGPNTGELFF. Here the CDR3 DNA reads TGTGCCATCGCTCGGACTAGCGGGGGCCCAAACACCGGGGAGCTGTTTTTT.

This clone showed up just a few times. The chain uses TRBV28 and TRBJ1-2, with TRBD1 matching over 8 bases. V lost 6 bases to trimming and J lost 14 bases; unmatched junction nucleotides: 8. Germline V gene lookup returns CDR1 MDHEN and CDR2 SYDVKM. The CDR3 spans 11 residues. The CDR3, as DNA: TGTGCCAGCAGGAACCAGGGGGCCTGTACCTTC. It is translated as CASRNQGACTF.

The chain carries TRBV7-2 and TRBJ2-3, with 9 bases that match TRBD2. This CDR3 is 15 amino acids long. Germline CDR1 and CDR2: SGHTA and FQGNSA. The V and J ends lost 3 bases and 2 bases, in that order; junction bases with no gene match: 3. This CDR3 reads CASSFGGGDTDTQYF. CDR3 sequence (DNA): TGTGCCAGCAGCTTCGGCGGGGGGGACACAGATACGCAGTATTTT.

The chain carries TRBV27 and TRBJ2-7, with 12 bases matching TRBD2. There are 17 residues in the CDR3. Germline CDR1 and CDR2: MNHEY and SMNVEV (reference sequence). J was trimmed by 3 bases and V by 4 bases; bases with no gene match: 10. The CDR3 DNA sequence: TGTGCCAGCAGTTCCGGACTAGCGGGAAGTTCTTTCTACGAGCAGTACTTC. It encodes CASSSGLAGSSFYEQYF.

The CDR3 sequence is CASSDPGVYGYTF. The CDR3 nucleotides read TGTGCCAGCAGTGATCCAGGGGTCTATGGCTACACCTTC. The rearrangement joins TRBV6-1 to TRBJ1-2, with D possibly TRBD1 on 6 matching bases. Trimming left V 3 bases short and J 4 bases short, with 9 bases between. Germline-derived CDR1 and CDR2 are MNHNS and SASEGT. The CDR3 totals 13 residues.

J is TRBJ2-7 and V is TRBV7-2; tentative D call: TRBD1 (5 bases). Germline CDR1 is SGHTA and CDR2 is FQGNSA. The CDR3 consists of 13 residues. Trimming removed 5 bases from V and 3 bases from J, with 11 bases in between. CDR3 nucleotides: TGTGCCAGCAGCGGGGATCAGGGCTACGAGCAGTACTTC. As protein: CASSGDQGYEQYF.

The chain carries TRBV27 and TRBJ1-2, with D perhaps matching TRBD1 (6 bases). V was pared by 6 bases and J by 6 bases, with 14 bases between. This CDR3 comprises 13 residues. Germline V gene lookup returns CDR1 MNHEY and CDR2 SMNVEV (reference sequence). CDR3 sequence: CASRLITGHGYTF. As DNA, the CDR3 is TGTGCCAGCAGACTAATTACAGGGCATGGCTACACCTTC.

The chain employs TRBV7-2 and TRBJ1-3; D is unclear. Germline V gene sequence: CDR1 SGHTA, CDR2 FQGNSA. CDR3 size: 17 residues. Trimming removed 0 bases from V and 2 bases from J, with 14 bases in between. This CDR3 is CASSLATERQTGNTIYF. CDR3 sequence (DNA): TGTGCCAGCAGCTTAGCCACAGAGCGGCAGACTGGAAACACCATATATTTT.

The rearrangement links TRBV5-6 to TRBJ1-2; the D gene is possibly TRBD1 (5 bases). CDR3 size: 15 residues. The V end was cut by 2 bases, the J end by 8 bases, with 19 bases between. The germline V gene has CDR1 SGHDT and CDR2 YYEEEE. The DNA of the CDR3 is TGTGCCAGCAGCTTAACTATAACAGGAGCGCCCGGCTACACCTTC. Translation gives CASSLTITGAPGYTF.

CDR3: CASSLSHYSNQPQHF. CDR3 nucleotide sequence: TGTGCCAGCAGTCTTAGCCATTATAGCAATCAGCCCCAGCATTTT. The rearrangement joins TRBV6-5 to TRBJ1-5, with D unresolved. Trimming left V 5 bases short and J 0 bases short, with 11 bases between. The CDR3 sequence is 15 residues long. Germline values: CDR1 MNHEY, CDR2 SVGAGI.

The chain carries TRBV30 and TRBJ1-3, with 7 bases lining up with TRBD1. The CDR3 has 15 residues. V dropped 0 bases and J dropped 4; count of bases not matched to a gene: 6. CDR1 GTSNPN and CDR2 SVGIG come from the germline V gene (reference sequence). The CDR3 spells CAWSVQGKYGNTIYF. In DNA form, the CDR3 reads TGTGCCTGGAGTGTACAGGGGAAGTACGGAAACACCATATATTTT.

The V gene is TRBV27, the J gene TRBJ1-1, with D hard to call. Germline V gene lookup returns CDR1 MNHEY and CDR2 SMNVEV (reference sequence). The CDR3 extends over 11 amino acids. V was pared by 6 bases and J by 4 bases, with 6 bases between. In nucleotides, the CDR3 is TGTGCCAGCAGGAGAGGCACTGAAGCTTTCTTT. Residues: CASRRGTEAFF.

In this sample, this clone turned up once. This chain uses TRBV7-6 with TRBJ1-1, with 8 bases identical to TRBD1. The ends lost 2 bases at V and 6 bases at J; junction bases unmatched: 11. Germline CDR1 reads SGHVS; CDR2 reads FNYEAQ. CDR3 size: 16 residues. The CDR3 region has the DNA TGTGCCAGCAGCTTATACCCGACAGGGGTAATTGCTGAAGCTTTCTTT. This encodes CASSLYPTGVIAEAFF.

V is TRBV19 and J is TRBJ1-1, with D maybe TRBD1 (5 bases). The CDR3 is made up of 15 amino acids. Germline V gives CDR1 LNHDA, CDR2 SQIVND (reference sequence). The germline V and J ends were trimmed by 3 bases and 1 base, with 12 bases remaining between them. CDR3 DNA: TGTGCCAGTAGTATTATCGGGGGAGGGAACACTGAAGCTTTCTTT. Protein product: CASSIIGGGNTEAFF.

The chain combines TRBV7-2 with TRBJ1-2; unclear D gene. The CDR3 covers 14 residues. Germline V lookup: CDR1 SGHTA, CDR2 FQGNSA. With 1 base removed from V and 2 bases from J, the gap between germline ends came to 8 bases. The CDR3 DNA is TGTGCCAGCAGCTTAGATGAGGGAAACTATGGCTACACCTTC. Its translation is CASSLDEGNYGYTF.

The chain uses TRBV5-1 and TRBJ1-1, with D possibly matching TRBD1 (6 bases). Trimming left V 1 base short and J 1 base short, with 8 bases between. Germline V CDR1 and CDR2: SGHRS, YFSETQ. This CDR3 is 14 amino acids long. The CDR3 sequence: CASSLQGTNTEAFF. The CDR3 nucleotides read TGCGCCAGCAGCTTGCAGGGGACGAACACTGAAGCTTTCTTT.

This rearrangement joins TRBV5-1 to TRBJ2-1; the match to TRBD1 covers 8 bases. Germline V gene sequence: CDR1 SGHRS, CDR2 YFSETQ. The CDR3 extends over 16 amino acids. J was trimmed by 3 bases and V by 4 bases; bases with no gene match: 9. CDR3 nucleotides: TGCGCCAGCAGCCCGGGAGCGACAGGGGACTACAATGAGCAGTTCTTC. Translation gives CASSPGATGDYNEQFF.

The chain combines TRBV6-5 with TRBJ1-1; 12 positions match TRBD1. Germline assignment: CDR1 MNHEY and CDR2 SVGAGI. This CDR3 contains 15 residues. Trimming removed 1 base from V and 7 bases from J; junction bases left unmatched: 4. The chain's CDR3 is CASSYWGQGAVEAFF. The CDR3 DNA is TGTGCCAGCAGTTACTGGGGACAGGGGGCGGTTGAAGCTTTCTTT.

The J gene is TRBJ1-5, the V gene TRBV5-6, with D perhaps TRBD1 (5 bases). Trimming pared 1 base from V and 1 base from J, leaving 9 bases between. The CDR3 loop spans 15 amino acids. CDR1 is SGHDT and CDR2 is YYEEEE in the germline V gene. The CDR3 spells CASSLSGNSNQPQHF. CDR3 nucleotides: TGTGCCAGCAGCTTGTCAGGGAACAGCAATCAGCCCCAGCATTTT.

A few counts support this clone. The CDR3 nucleotides read TGCGCCAGCAGCTTGGACGGGCAGCGGGGGGGCCTAAATCCGTTCTTC. Its translation is CASSLDGQRGGLNPFF. The rearrangement links TRBV5-1 to TRBJ2-1; TRBD2 matches at 10 bases. The CDR3 sequence is 16 residues long. From germline, CDR1 is SGHRS and CDR2 YFSETQ. Trimming removed 0 bases from V and 15 bases from J; junction bases left unmatched: 15.

The gene calls are TRBV27 and TRBJ1-2; no clear D gene. Between the trimmed V and J ends, which lost 3 bases and 4 bases, there was a span of 15 bases. The germline V gene encodes CDR1 MNHEY and CDR2 SMNVEV (reference sequence). CDR3 length: 15 amino acids. The CDR3 sequence is CASSLNSQGSYGYTF. In DNA form, the CDR3 reads TGTGCCAGCAGTTTGAACAGCCAAGGGAGCTATGGCTACACCTTC.